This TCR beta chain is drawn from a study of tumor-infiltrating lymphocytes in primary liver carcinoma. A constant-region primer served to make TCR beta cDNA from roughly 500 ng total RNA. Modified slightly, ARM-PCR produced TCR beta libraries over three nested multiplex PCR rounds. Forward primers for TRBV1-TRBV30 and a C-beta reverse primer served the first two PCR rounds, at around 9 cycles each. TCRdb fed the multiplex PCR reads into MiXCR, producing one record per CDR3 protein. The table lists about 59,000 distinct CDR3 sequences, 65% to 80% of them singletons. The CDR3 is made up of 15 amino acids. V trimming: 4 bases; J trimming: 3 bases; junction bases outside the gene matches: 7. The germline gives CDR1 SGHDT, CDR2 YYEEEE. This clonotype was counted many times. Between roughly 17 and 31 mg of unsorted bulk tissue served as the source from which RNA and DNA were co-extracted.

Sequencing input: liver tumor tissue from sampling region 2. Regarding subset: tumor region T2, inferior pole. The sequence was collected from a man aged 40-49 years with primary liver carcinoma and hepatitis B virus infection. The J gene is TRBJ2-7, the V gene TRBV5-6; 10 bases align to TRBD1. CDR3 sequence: CASSAGQGELYEQYF. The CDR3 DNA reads TGTGCCAGCAGCGCCGGACAGGGGGAACTCTACGAGCAGTACTTC.